This TCR beta chain was captured by sequencing in a study of post-analysis software for immune sequencing data. Overall study: The disease courses spanned relapsing-remitting, secondary progressive and progressive-relapsing forms of multiple sclerosis.

Notes on this clonotype: The antigen is undetermined.

Built from TCR beta cDNA, the libraries had unique molecular identifiers in them. TCRdb used MiXCR to reprocess the PCR reads, holding one entry per CDR3 protein. This sample yields approximately 730,000 distinct CDR3 sequences, of which approximately 30% are seen a single time; roughly 0.54% belongs to the top ten. General study results and limits: Multiple sclerosis was associated with a significant reduction in normalized Chao1 diversity relative to controls.

The sequence was obtained from a girl aged 10-17 years with multiple sclerosis. Sequencing was carried out using blood.

The CDR3 is CSASELAGVVDEQFF. The CDR3 nucleotides are TGCAGTGCTAGCGAATTAGCGGGAGTTGTCGATGAGCAGTTCTTC. The V call is TRBV20-1, the J call TRBJ2-1, with TRBD2 matching over 9 bases. Germline CDR1 DFQATT, CDR2 SNEGSKA (reference sequence). CDR3 length: 15 amino acids. Losses at the gene ends were 3 bases for V and 8 bases for J; bases not matched to a gene: 11.